These 19 T cell receptor beta chains share one sample of origin, sequenced in a study of PD-1 blockade in classical Hodgkin lymphoma. Libraries were prepared by immunoSEQ multiplex PCR; TCRdb keeps only in-frame clonotypes and omits some of them. The sample has 35,000 or so clones, less than 85% seen once. Brentuximab vedotin exposure varied among the patients, all of whom had relapsed after autologous stem cell transplantation. This material consisted of peripheral blood mononuclear cells (PBMCs), taken before the second cycle of nivolumab. The source of these receptors is a human donor with classical Hodgkin lymphoma.

The chain combines TRBV6-5 with TRBJ1-6; 9 bases align to TRBD1. The CDR3 loop spans 15 amino acids. Germline CDR1 is MNHEY and CDR2 is SVGAGI. V trimming: 6 bases; J trimming: 7 bases; junction bases outside the gene matches: 7. The CDR3 here is CASSLEGQGNSPLHF. In nucleotides, the CDR3 is TGTGCCAGCAGCTTGGAGGGACAGGGCAATTCACCCCTCCACTTT.

This clone was seen a single time. The gene calls are TRBV7-2 and TRBJ1-1, with 10 bases matching TRBD1. J lost 11 bases, V lost 1 base, and 10 bases had no gene match. The CDR3 runs to 15 residues. The germline V gene encodes CDR1 SGHTA and CDR2 FQGNSA. The CDR3, as DNA: TGTGCCAGCAGCTTAGGGACCCGACAGGGGGCAGGGGCTTTCTTT. Translation: CASSLGTRQGAGAFF.

This chain connects TRBV4-2 to TRBJ1-1, with D unresolved. The germline V gene encodes CDR1 LGHNA and CDR2 YNFKEQ. This CDR3 is built from 14 residues. Trimming cost V 1 base and J 3 bases, with 9 bases left between them. DNA of the CDR3: TGTGCCAGCAGCCAAGGTGGGCGGGACACTGAAGCTTTCTTT. Its translation: CASSQGGRDTEAFF.

The chain combines TRBV5-1 with TRBJ2-7; 8 bases fit TRBD2. V dropped 6 bases and J dropped 0; count of bases not matched to a gene: 5. Germline V lookup: CDR1 SGHRS, CDR2 YFSETQ. This CDR3 is 14 amino acids long. The CDR3 bases are TGCGCCAGCACCTCGGGAGGGGTCTCCTACGAGCAGTACTTC. The encoded protein is CASTSGGVSYEQYF. The full variable domain, completed using reference TRBV5-1 and TRBJ2-7, is KAGVTQTPRYLIKTRGQQVTLSCSPISGHRSVSWYQQTPGQGLQFLFEYFSETQRNKGNFPGRFSGRQFSNSRSEMNVSTLELGDSALYLCASTSGGVSYEQYFGPGTRLTVT.

The chain joins TRBV5-4 to TRBJ2-7, with 9 bases identical to TRBD1. Germline assignment: CDR1 SGHNT and CDR2 YYREEE (reference sequence). V was clipped by 4 bases and J by 2 bases; unmatched bases: 7. CDR3 length: 15 amino acids. The CDR3 bases are TGTGCCAGCAGCCCCGGGACAGGGAACGCCTACGAGCAGTACTTC. The encoded protein is CASSPGTGNAYEQYF.

The table lists this clone with a count of one. V and J are TRBV27 and TRBJ2-5; D unresolved. Per the germline V gene, CDR1 is MNHEY and CDR2 is SMNVEV (reference sequence). This CDR3 comprises 13 residues. V lost 3 bases, J lost 5 bases, and 10 bases lay in between. CDR3 in DNA: TGTGCCAGCAGTTTTGGTAGGAGTGAGACCCAGTACTTC. Translation: CASSFGRSETQYF.

This clone appeared once. The V gene is TRBV19, the J gene TRBJ2-5; TRBD1 aligns across 8 bases. Germline CDR1 reads LNHDA; CDR2 reads SQIVND (reference sequence). The trim removed 4 bases at V and 5 bases at J, leaving 6 bases unmatched. This CDR3 spans 14 amino acids. The CDR3: CASSTTGDGETQYF. The CDR3 DNA follows: TGTGCCAGTAGTACGACAGGGGACGGGGAGACCCAGTACTTC.

The V and J genes are TRBV5-6 and TRBJ2-7; 10 bases align to TRBD2. The germline V gene encodes CDR1 SGHDT and CDR2 YYEEEE. Trimming took 0 bases from V and 4 from J; bases not matched to a gene: 7. The CDR3 spans 16 residues. The CDR3 bases are TGTGCCAGCAGCTTGGAGCGGGGGGGCCTAAAATACGAGCAGTACTTC. Its translation: CASSLERGGLKYEQYF. The variable domain in full, completed from reference TRBV5-6 and TRBJ2-7, reads DAGVTQSPTHLIKTRGQQVTLRCSPKSGHDTVSWYQQALGQGPQFIFQYYEEEERQRGNFPDRFSGHQFPNYSSELNVNALLLGDSALYLCASSLERGGLKYEQYFGPGTRLTVT.

In its sample, this clone was seen a few times. The genes are TRBV9 and TRBJ2-1; D is undetermined. V shed 0 bases and J shed 8 bases, with 15 bases lying between them. CDR1 and CDR2 from the germline V gene are SGDLS and YYNGEE. This CDR3 contains 15 residues. Here the CDR3 DNA reads TGTGCCAGCAGCGTAGCTGTAGCTACACGGGATGAGCAGTTCTTC. This gives the protein CASSVAVATRDEQFF.

The chain carries TRBV9 and TRBJ1-2, with a weak D call TRBD1 (5 bases). The CDR3 spans 14 residues. Trimming stripped 4 bases from V and 8 bases from J, with 18 bases between. Germline V gene sequence: CDR1 SGDLS, CDR2 YYNGEE. The CDR3 sequence is CASSPSGPRGGYTF. Written as DNA, the CDR3 is TGTGCCAGCAGCCCGAGCGGCCCCCGGGGGGGCTACACCTTC. Together with reference TRBV9 and TRBJ1-2, the CDR3 gives the full variable domain: DSGVTQTPKHLITATGQRVTLRCSPRSGDLSVYWYQQSLDQGLQFLIQYYNGEERAKGNILERFSAQQFPDLHSELNLSSLELGDSALYFCASSPSGPRGGYTFGSGTRLTVV.

The genes are TRBV21-1 and TRBJ2-7. TRBV21-1 is flagged as a pseudogene. The CDR3 is 16 amino acids. CDR3 bases: TGTGCCAGCAGCAAATTTTCGGCAGGGAGTCCCTACGAGCAGTACTTC. Translation gives CASSKFSAGSPYEQYF.

This clone is medium-sized in the sample. The chain employs TRBV7-9 and TRBJ1-2, with D hard to call. The germline gives CDR1 SEHNR, CDR2 FQNEAQ (reference sequence). CDR3 length equals 13 residues. V was pared by 3 bases and J by 5 bases, with 10 bases between. CDR3 bases: TGTGCCAGCAGCTTGAAGGGAGGGTATGGCTACACCTTC. It yields the protein CASSLKGGYGYTF.

The gene calls are TRBV6-1 and TRBJ2-7, with 7 bases matching TRBD2. CDR1 MNHNS and CDR2 SASEGT come from the germline V gene. V gave up 6 bases and J gave up 7 bases; unmatched junction bases: 3. The CDR3 is 11 residues long. The CDR3 spells CASSLGGEQYF. The DNA for the CDR3 is TGTGCCAGCAGCCTGGGGGGGGAGCAGTACTTC.

This clone was seen a handful of times. The rearrangement joins TRBV6-1 to TRBJ2-5; TRBD2 matches 7 bases. CDR3 length equals 14 residues. V lost 8 bases to trimming and J lost 5 bases; unmatched junction nucleotides: 11. CDR1 is MNHNS, CDR2 SASEGT, per germline. CDR3 nucleotide sequence: TGTGCCAGCGGCTGGAGCGGGATGTGGGAGACCCAGTACTTC. Its translation: CASGWSGMWETQYF.

V and J are TRBV2 and TRBJ1-5; 7 bases match TRBD1. The CDR3 is 15 residues long. V was clipped by 10 bases and J by 7 bases; unmatched bases: 16. Germline assignment: CDR1 SNHLY and CDR2 FYNNEI. CDR3 bases: TGTGCCACCTCACCTTTACGGGACAGCGGGCAGCCCCAGCATTTT. Translated, it gives CATSPLRDSGQPQHF.

The rearrangement uses TRBV9 and TRBJ1-4, with D hard to call. The CDR3 totals 16 residues. The V and J ends lost 4 bases and 0 bases respectively, with 13 bases between them. Germline V gene lookup returns CDR1 SGDLS and CDR2 YYNGEE. The CDR3, as DNA: TGTGCCAGCAGCCCTTACAGCGTTGCAACTAATGAAAAACTGTTTTTT. This translates into CASSPYSVATNEKLFF.

The chain couples TRBV4-3 to TRBJ1-1; D uncertain. Germline V gene data show CDR1 as LGHNA and CDR2 as YSLEER. Trimming left V 0 bases short and J 0 bases short, with 5 bases between. The CDR3 spans 14 residues. The CDR3 reads CASSQENLNTEAFF. The CDR3 region has the DNA TGCGCCAGCAGCCAAGAGAACCTGAACACTGAAGCTTTCTTT.

The chain employs TRBV2 and TRBJ1-4, with TRBD1 identical over 7 bases. With 5 bases clipped from V and 6 bases from J, the junction kept 9 bases outside the gene matches. This CDR3 comprises 15 residues. Germline V gives CDR1 SNHLY, CDR2 FYNNEI. The CDR3 is CASSSIQGGYEKLFF. In nucleotides, the CDR3 is TGTGCCAGCAGTTCTATTCAGGGGGGATATGAAAAACTGTTTTTT. The full variable domain, completed using reference TRBV2 and TRBJ1-4, is EPEVTQTPSHQVTQMGQEVILRCVPISNHLYFYWYRQILGQKVEFLVSFYNNEISEKSEIFDDQFSVERPDGSNFTLKIRSTKLEDSAMYFCASSSIQGGYEKLFFGSGTQLSVL.

V is TRBV5-6 and J is TRBJ2-7; 8 nucleotides agree with TRBD1. Unmatched junction bases numbered 5, after V lost 0 bases and J lost 3 bases. Germline CDR1 reads SGHDT; CDR2 reads YYEEEE. The length of the CDR3 is 15 residues. The chain's CDR3 is CASSLAGGKIYEQYF. CDR3 coding DNA: TGTGCCAGCAGCTTGGCAGGGGGCAAGATCTACGAGCAGTACTTC.